This TCR beta chain was recorded in a study of metastatic and nonmetastatic thyroid tumors. Study information: Comparative analysis of repertoires was undertaken across blood and tumor or nodule tissue obtained from malignant and benign thyroid patients.

Study-level findings and limits: Benign nodules reportedly had significantly lower TCR beta diversity than malignant thyroid tumors in blood and tumor.

In the original analysis: Using the CDR3 differences seen across clinicopathological groups, the authors built a distant-metastasis classifier for papillary thyroid cancer, which was meant to discriminate distant-metastatic patients. TCRdb re-called the PCR reads via MiXCR. The V and J calls shown here were made by TCRdb, not taken from the authors' results. The table includes 50,000 or so clones, more than 20% detected once. Ahead of thyroid surgery, no patient had received treatment of any kind. This clone was observed many times. The antigen is not known. V was pared by 1 base and J by 8 bases, with 9 bases between. The CDR3 is made up of 13 amino acids. In germline, CDR1 is DFQATT, CDR2 SNEGSKA (reference sequence).

The receptor's source is a male donor with papillary thyroid cancer or a benign thyroid nodule (not recorded which). Some clones in this sample may be carry-over from other donors' samples. The source material was blood. This chain uses TRBV20-1 with TRBJ1-6; D gene ambiguous. CDR3 protein: CSARVTRDSPLHF. The CDR3 DNA reads as TGCAGTGCTAGAGTTACTCGGGATTCACCCCTCCACTTT.